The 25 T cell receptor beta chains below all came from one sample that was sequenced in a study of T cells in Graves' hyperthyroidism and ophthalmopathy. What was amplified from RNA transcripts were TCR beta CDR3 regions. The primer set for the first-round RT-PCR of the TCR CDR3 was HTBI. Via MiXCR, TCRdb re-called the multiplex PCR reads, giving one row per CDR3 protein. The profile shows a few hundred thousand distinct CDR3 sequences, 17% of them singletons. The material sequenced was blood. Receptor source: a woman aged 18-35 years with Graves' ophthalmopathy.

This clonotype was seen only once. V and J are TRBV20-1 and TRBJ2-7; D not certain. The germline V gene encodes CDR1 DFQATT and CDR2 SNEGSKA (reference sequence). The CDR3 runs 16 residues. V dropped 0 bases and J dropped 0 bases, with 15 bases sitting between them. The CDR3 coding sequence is TGCAGTGCTAGAGATATTATGCGTCACCTCTCCTACGAGCAGTACTTC. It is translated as CSARDIMRHLSYEQYF.

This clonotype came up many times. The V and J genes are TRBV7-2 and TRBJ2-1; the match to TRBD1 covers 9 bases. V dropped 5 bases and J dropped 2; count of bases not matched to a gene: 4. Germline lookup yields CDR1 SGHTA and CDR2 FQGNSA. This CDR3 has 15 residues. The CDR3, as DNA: TGTGCCAGCAGCCGAGACAGGGGGACCTACAATGAGCAGTTCTTC. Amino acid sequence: CASSRDRGTYNEQFF.

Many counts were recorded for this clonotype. Here the CDR3 reads CASSRPGTGNNEQFF. The CDR3 DNA is TGTGCCAGCAGCCGCCCCGGGACAGGGAACAATGAGCAGTTCTTC. The chain is built from TRBV7-9 and TRBJ2-1; TRBD1 aligns across 9 bases. The CDR3 has 15 amino acids. Germline V gene lookup returns CDR1 SEHNR and CDR2 FQNEAQ (reference sequence). V dropped 5 bases and J dropped 5; count of bases not matched to a gene: 7.

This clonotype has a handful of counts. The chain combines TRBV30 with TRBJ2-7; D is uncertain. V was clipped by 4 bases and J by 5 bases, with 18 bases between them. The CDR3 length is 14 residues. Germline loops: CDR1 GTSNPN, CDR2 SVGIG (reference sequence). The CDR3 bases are TGTGCCTGGACCCCCGCTCAGGTGGAAAACGAGCAGTACTTC. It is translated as CAWTPAQVENEQYF.

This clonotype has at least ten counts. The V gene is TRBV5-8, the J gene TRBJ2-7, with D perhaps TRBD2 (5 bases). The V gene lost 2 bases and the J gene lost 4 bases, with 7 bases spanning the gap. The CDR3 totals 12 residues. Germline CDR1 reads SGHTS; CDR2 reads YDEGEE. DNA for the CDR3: TGTGCCAGCAGCTTCGAGCGGTACGAGCAGTACTTC. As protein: CASSFERYEQYF. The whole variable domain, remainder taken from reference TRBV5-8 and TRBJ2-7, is EAGVTQSPTHLIKTRGQQATLRCSPISGHTSVYWYQQALGLGLQFLLWYDEGEERNRGNFPPRFSGRQFPNYSSELNVNALELEDSALYLCASSFERYEQYFGPGTRLTVT.

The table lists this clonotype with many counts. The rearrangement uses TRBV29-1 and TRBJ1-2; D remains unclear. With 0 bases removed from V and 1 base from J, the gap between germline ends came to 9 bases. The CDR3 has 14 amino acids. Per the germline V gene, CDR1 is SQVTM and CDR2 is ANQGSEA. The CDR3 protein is CSVEDRHVNYGYTF. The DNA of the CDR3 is TGCAGCGTTGAAGACAGACACGTTAACTATGGCTACACCTTC.

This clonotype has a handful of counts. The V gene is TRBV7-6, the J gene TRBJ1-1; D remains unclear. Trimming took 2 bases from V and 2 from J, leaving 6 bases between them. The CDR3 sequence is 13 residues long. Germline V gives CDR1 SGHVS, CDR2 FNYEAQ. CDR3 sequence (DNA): TGTGCCAGCAGCTTAAGGTATAACACTGAAGCTTTCTTT. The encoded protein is CASSLRYNTEAFF. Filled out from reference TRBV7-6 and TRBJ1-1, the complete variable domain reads GAGVSQSPRYKVTKRGQDVALRCDPISGHVSLYWYRQALGQGPEFLTYFNYEAQQDKSGLPNDRFSAERPEGSISTLTIQRTEQRDSAMYRCASSLRYNTEAFFGQGTRLTVV.

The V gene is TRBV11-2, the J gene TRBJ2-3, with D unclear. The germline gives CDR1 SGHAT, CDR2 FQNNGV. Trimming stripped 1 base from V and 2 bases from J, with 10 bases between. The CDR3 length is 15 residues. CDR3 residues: CASSLVQSDTDTQYF. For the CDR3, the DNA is TGTGCCAGCAGCTTAGTCCAGTCAGACACAGATACGCAGTATTTT. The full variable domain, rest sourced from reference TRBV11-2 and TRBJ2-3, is EAGVAQSPRYKIIEKRQSVAFWCNPISGHATLYWYQQILGQGPKLLIQFQNNGVVDDSQLPKDRFSAERLKGVDSTLKIQPAKLEDSAVYLCASSLVQSDTDTQYFGPGTRLTVL.

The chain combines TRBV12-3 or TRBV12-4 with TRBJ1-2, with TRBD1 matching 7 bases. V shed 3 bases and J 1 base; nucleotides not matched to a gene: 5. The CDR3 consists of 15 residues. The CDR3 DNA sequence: TGTGCCAGCAGTTTGCGGGACAGAAGTAACTATGGCTACACCTTC. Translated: CASSLRDRSNYGYTF.

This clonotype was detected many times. The CDR3 DNA reads TGTGCCAGCAGCTTAGAGGGAGAGGGACAATACGAGCAGTACTTC. This translates into CASSLEGEGQYEQYF. The chain has TRBV7-9 and TRBJ2-7; weak D call: TRBD1 (6 bases). The V end was cut by 1 base, the J end by 4 bases, with 14 bases between. Germline CDR1 and CDR2: SEHNR and FQNEAQ (reference sequence). The CDR3 covers 15 residues.

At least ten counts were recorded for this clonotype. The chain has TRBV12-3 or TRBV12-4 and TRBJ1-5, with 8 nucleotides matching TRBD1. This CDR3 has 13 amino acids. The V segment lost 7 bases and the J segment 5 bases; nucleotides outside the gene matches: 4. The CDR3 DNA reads TGTGCCAGCAATACAGGGGGGCATCAGCCCCAGCATTTT. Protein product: CASNTGGHQPQHF.

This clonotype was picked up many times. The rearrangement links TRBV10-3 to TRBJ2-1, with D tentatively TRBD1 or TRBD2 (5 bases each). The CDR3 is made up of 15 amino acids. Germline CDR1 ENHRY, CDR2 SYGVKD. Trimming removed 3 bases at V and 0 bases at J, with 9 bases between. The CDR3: CAISDRDVSYNEQFF. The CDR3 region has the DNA TGTGCCATCAGTGATCGGGACGTCTCCTACAATGAGCAGTTCTTC.

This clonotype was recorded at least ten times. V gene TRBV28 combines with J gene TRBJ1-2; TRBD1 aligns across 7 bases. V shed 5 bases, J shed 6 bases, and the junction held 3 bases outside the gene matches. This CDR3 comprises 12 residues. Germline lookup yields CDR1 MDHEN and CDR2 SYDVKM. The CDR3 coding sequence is TGTGCCAGCAGTACAGACAGGGATGGCTACACCTTC. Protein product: CASSTDRDGYTF.

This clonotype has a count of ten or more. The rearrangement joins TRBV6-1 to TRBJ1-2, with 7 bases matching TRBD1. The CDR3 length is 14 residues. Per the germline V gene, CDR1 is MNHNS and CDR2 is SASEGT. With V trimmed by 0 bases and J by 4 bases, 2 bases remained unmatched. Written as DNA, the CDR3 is TGTGCCAGCAGTGAAGCGGGGACAGCCTATGGCTACACCTTC. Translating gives CASSEAGTAYGYTF.

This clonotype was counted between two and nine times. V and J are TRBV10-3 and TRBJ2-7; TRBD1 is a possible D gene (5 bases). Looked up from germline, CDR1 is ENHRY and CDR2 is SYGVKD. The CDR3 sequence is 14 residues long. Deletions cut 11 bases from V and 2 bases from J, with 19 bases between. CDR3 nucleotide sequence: TGTGCCGTTTCCCATACCGACAGCACCTACGAGCAGTACTTC. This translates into CAVSHTDSTYEQYF.

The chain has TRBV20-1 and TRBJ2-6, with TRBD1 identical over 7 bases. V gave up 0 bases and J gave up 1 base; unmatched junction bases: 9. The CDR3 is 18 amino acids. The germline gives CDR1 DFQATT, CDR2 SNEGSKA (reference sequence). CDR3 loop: CSARDWRQGDSGANVLTF. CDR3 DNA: TGCAGTGCTAGAGATTGGCGGCAGGGGGATTCTGGGGCCAACGTCCTGACTTTC.

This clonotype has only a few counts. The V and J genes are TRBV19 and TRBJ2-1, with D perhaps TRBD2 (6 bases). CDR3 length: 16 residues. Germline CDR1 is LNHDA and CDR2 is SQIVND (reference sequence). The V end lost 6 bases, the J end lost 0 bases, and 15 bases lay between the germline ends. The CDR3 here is CASRAGSSSSYNEQFF. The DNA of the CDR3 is TGTGCCAGTAGGGCGGGGAGCTCGAGCTCCTACAATGAGCAGTTCTTC.

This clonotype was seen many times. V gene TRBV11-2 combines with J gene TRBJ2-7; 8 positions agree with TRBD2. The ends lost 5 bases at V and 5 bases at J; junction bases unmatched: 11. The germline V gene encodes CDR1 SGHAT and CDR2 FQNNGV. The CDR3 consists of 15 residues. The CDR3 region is CASSHSGTSDNEQYF. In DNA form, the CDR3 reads TGTGCCAGCAGCCACTCCGGGACTAGTGACAACGAGCAGTACTTC. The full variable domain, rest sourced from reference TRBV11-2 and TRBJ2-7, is EAGVAQSPRYKIIEKRQSVAFWCNPISGHATLYWYQQILGQGPKLLIQFQNNGVVDDSQLPKDRFSAERLKGVDSTLKIQPAKLEDSAVYLCASSHSGTSDNEQYFGPGTRLTVT.

The CDR3 DNA sequence: TGTGCCAGCAGCTTAGAGTCCGTCCAGGGATACTTC. Translating gives CASSLESVQGYF. The V call is TRBV7-9, the J call TRBJ2-5; a possible D gene is TRBD1 (5 bases). V was trimmed by 1 base and J by 14 bases, leaving 14 bases between them. This CDR3 is 12 amino acids long. The germline CDR1 and CDR2 sequences are SEHNR and FQNEAQ (reference sequence).

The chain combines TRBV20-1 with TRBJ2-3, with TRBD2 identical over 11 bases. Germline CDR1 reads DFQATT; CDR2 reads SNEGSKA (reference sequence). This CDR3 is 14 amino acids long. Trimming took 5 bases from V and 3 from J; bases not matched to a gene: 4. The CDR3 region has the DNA TGCAGTGCTGCTAGCGGGGGGTTGACAGATACGCAGTATTTT. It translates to CSAASGGLTDTQYF.

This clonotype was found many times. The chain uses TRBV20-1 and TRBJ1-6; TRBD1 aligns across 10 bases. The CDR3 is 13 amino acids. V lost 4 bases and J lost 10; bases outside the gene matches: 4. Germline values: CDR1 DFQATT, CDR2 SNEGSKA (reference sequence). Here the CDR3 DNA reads TGCAGTGCTACAGACAGGGGGCTATCACCCCTCCACTTT. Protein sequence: CSATDRGLSPLHF.

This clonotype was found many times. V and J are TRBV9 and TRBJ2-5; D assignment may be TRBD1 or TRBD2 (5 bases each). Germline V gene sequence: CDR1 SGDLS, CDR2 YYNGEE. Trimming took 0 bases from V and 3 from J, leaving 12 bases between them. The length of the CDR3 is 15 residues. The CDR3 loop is CASSVAPGRKETQYF. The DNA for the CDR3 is TGTGCCAGCAGCGTAGCACCGGGACGGAAAGAGACCCAGTACTTC.

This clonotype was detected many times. The CDR3 sequence: CSALAGGITEAFF. The CDR3 bases are TGCAGTGCTTTGGCGGGGGGGATAACTGAAGCTTTCTTT. The chain employs TRBV20-1 and TRBJ1-1, with D maybe TRBD1 (5 bases). The CDR3 loop spans 13 amino acids. Between the trimmed V and J ends, which lost 5 bases and 5 bases, there was a span of 15 bases. Germline CDR1 and CDR2: DFQATT and SNEGSKA (reference sequence).

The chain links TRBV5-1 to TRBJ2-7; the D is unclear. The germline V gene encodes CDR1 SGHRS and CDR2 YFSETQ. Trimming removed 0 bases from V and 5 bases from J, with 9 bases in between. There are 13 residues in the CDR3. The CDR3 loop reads CASSLVQYDEQYF. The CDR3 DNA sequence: TGCGCCAGCAGCTTGGTTCAGTATGACGAGCAGTACTTC.

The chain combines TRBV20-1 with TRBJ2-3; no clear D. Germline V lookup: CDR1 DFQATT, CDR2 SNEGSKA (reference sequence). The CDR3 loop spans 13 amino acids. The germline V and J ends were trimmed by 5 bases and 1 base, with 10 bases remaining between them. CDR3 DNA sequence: TGCAGTGCTTCTAGTTACGGCACAGATACGCAGTATTTT. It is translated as CSASSYGTDTQYF.